This TCR beta chain was sequenced in a study of cytotoxic CD8 clonotypes in ibrutinib-treated CLL. The wider study: The samples contained 255,043 productive templates on average. They also contained an average of roughly 90,000 productive rearrangements.

The germline V gene encodes CDR1 WSHSY and CDR2 SAAADI. V dropped 7 bases and J dropped 1 base, with 10 bases sitting between them. The CDR3 loop spans 13 amino acids. Whole-study results and caveats: The public clonotypes identified were infrequent and showed contraction or stability on treatment. Baseline-level clonality went beyond age-matched healthy donors and moved in step with circulating CD8+ T-cell counts.

Target depth was 1 in 200,000 to 1 in 1 million T cells, about 10x per clonotype. Only in-frame clones appear in the TCRdb table, and some are missing; sequencing was by immunoSEQ multiplex PCR. The repertoire includes 30,000 to 40,000 clones, about half of them detected once, and approximately 17% sits in the top ten. This clone was seen a few times. The antigen remains unidentified. Sequencing used PBMCs, obtained before ibrutinib treatment. The J gene is TRBJ2-5, the V gene TRBV10-2; no firm D call. The clonotype originates from a human donor with chronic lymphocytic leukemia. The CDR3 is CASNLRAQETQYF. CDR3 in DNA: TGCGCCAGCAATCTAAGGGCCCAAGAGACCCAGTACTTC.